This TCR beta chain was retrieved from a study of CD8 T cells in Susac syndrome. The T cells that were sequenced for TCR beta were CD8+ and CD4+ cells from blood. Healthy donors served as age- and sex-matched controls. Negative isolation yielded CD4+ and CD8+ T cells, and FACS enriched TEMRA cells. The CDR3 runs 14 residues. The J segment lost 9 bases and the V segment lost 8 bases, leaving 12 bases of the junction unmatched. Looked up from germline, CDR1 is MGHRA and CDR2 is YSYEKL. Random hexamers primed reverse transcription of roughly 0.45 to 1 ug RNA. Amplification of TCR beta CDR3 across 54 Vbeta and 13 Jbeta was performed with immunoSEQ multiplex PCR. TCRdb recomputed calls from the immunoSEQ multiplex PCR reads with MiXCR, one row per CDR3 protein. The sample includes about 47,000 distinct CDR3 sequences, 80% to 95% seen only once; the top ten take 0.41%.

Sequencing was done on a sample of CD8+ T cells from PBMCs. The rearrangement uses TRBV4-1 and TRBJ1-5; the match to TRBD1 covers 8 bases. This receptor was taken from a human donor in good health. In DNA, the CDR3 is TGCGCCAGCGGGCTCGACAGGGGCTCGTGGCCCCAGCATTTT. Translation: CASGLDRGSWPQHF.